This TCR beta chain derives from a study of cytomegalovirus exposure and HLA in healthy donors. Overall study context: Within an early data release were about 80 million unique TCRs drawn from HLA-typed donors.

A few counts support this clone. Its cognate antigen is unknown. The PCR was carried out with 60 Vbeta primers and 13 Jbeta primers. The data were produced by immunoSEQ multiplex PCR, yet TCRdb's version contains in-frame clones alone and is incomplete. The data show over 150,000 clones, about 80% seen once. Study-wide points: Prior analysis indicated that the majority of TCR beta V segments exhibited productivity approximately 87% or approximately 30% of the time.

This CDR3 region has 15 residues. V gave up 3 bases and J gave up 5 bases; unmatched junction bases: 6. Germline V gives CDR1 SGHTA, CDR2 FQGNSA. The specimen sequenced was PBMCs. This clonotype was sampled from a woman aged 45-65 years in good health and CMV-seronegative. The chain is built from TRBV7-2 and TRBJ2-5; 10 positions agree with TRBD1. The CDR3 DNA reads TGTGCCAGCAGCTTTATGACAGGGGGCATTGAGACCCAGTACTTC. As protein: CASSFMTGGIETQYF.